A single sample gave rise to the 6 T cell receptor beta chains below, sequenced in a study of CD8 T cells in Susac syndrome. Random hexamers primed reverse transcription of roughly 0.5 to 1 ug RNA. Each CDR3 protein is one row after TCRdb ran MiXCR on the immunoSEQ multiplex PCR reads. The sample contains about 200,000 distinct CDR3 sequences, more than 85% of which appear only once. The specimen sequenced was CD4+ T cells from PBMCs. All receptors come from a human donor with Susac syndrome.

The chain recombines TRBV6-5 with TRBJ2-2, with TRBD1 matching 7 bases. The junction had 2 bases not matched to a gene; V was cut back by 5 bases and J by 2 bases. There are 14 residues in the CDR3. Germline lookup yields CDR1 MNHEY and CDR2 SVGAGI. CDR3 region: CASSRDRNTGELFF. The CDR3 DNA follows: TGTGCCAGCAGTCGGGACAGAAACACCGGGGAGCTGTTTTTT.

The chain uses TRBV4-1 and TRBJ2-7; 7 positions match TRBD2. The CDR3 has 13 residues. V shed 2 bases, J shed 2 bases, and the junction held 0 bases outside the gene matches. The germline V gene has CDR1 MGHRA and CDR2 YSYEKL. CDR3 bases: TGCGCCAGCAGCCAACTAGCGGCCTACGAGCAGTACTTC. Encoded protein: CASSQLAAYEQYF.

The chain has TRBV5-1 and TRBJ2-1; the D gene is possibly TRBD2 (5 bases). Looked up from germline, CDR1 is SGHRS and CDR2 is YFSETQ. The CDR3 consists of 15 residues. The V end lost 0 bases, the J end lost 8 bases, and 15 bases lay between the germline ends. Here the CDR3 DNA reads TGCGCCAGCAGCTTGGTTAGACCCAGCGGTCATGAGCAGTTCTTC. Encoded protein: CASSLVRPSGHEQFF.

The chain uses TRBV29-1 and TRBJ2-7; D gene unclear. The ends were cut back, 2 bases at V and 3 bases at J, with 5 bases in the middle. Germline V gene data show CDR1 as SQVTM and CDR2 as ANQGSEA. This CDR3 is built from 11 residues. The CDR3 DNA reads TGCAGCGTTGAAATGGTCTACGAGCAGTACTTC. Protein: CSVEMVYEQYF.

The CDR3 here is CASSARRAQETQYF. CDR3 nucleotide sequence: TGTGCCAGCAGCGCCCGGCGCGCCCAAGAGACCCAGTACTTC. This chain links TRBV5-6 with TRBJ2-5, with unresolved D. Germline CDR1 reads SGHDT; CDR2 reads YYEEEE. CDR3 length: 14 residues. Trimming removed 4 bases at V and 1 base at J, with 11 bases between. Drawing the rest from reference TRBV5-6 and TRBJ2-5, the complete variable domain is DAGVTQSPTHLIKTRGQQVTLRCSPKSGHDTVSWYQQALGQGPQFIFQYYEEEERQRGNFPDRFSGHQFPNYSSELNVNALLLGDSALYLCASSARRAQETQYFGPGTRLLVL.

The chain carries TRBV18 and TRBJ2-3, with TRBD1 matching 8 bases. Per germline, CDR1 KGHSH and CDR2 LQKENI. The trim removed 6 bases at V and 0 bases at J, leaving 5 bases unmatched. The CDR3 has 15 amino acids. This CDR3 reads CASSSQGASTDTQYF. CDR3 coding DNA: TGTGCCAGCTCGTCTCAGGGGGCTAGCACAGATACGCAGTATTTT.